This T cell receptor (beta chain) was recorded in a study of regulatory T cells in long-lasting Graves disease. According to the study, TCR beta libraries were built with iRepertoire HTBI primers and CDR3-region Arm-PCR. Using its own MiXCR run on the multiplex PCR reads, TCRdb lists one record per CDR3 protein. The sample includes 510,000 or so distinct CDR3 sequences, around 12% of them seen just once. At least ten counts were recorded for this clonotype. This CDR3 has 13 residues. The ends were cut back, 4 bases at V and 9 bases at J, with 14 bases in the middle. This sample's time point: newly diagnosed GD, antithyroid drugs for less than 3 months. Following extraction of RNA from PBMCs, that RNA was used to make the TCR library. The data were also submitted as part of a second study, on T cells in Graves' hyperthyroidism and ophthalmopathy. That source adds: Clonotypes that were expanded in thyroid above 0.001 mostly appeared in blood too.

This material consisted of peripheral blood mononuclear cells (PBMCs), taken at new diagnosis, from a patient treated with antithyroid drugs. This chain connects TRBV12-3 or TRBV12-4 to TRBJ2-3, with D tentatively TRBD2 (6 bases). This TCR was sampled from a woman aged 25 to 39 with Graves disease. CDR3 in amino acids: CASSWGDPGTQYF. The CDR3 nucleotides read TGTGCCAGCAGTTGGGGGGACCCCGGGACGCAGTATTTT.